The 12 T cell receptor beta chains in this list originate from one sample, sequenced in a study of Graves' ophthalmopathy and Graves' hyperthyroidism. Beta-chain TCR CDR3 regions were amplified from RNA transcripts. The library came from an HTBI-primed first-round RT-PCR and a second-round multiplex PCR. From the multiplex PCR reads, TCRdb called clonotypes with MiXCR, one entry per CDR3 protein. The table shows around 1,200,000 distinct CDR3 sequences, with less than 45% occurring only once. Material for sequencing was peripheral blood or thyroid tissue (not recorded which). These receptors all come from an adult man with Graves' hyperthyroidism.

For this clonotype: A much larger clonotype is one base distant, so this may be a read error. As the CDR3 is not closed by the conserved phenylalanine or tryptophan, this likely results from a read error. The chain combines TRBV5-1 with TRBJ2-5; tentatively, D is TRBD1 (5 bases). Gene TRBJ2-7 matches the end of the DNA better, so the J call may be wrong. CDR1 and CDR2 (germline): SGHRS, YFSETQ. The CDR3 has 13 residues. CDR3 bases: TGTGCCAGCAGCAACAGACAGACCTACGAGCAGTACCTC. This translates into CASSNRQTYEQYL.

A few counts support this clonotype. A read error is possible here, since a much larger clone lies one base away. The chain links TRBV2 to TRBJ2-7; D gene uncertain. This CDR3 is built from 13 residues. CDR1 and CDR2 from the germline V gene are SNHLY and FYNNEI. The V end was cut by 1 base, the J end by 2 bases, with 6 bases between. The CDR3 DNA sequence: TGTGCCAGCAGTGAAGAGAGTACCTACGAGCAGTACTTC. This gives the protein CASSEESTYEQYF.

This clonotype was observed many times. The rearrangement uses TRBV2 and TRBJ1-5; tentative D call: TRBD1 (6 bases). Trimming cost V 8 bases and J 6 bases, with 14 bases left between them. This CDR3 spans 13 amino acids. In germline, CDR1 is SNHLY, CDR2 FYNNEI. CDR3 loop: CASREGGGQPQHF. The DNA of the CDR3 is TGTGCCAGCCGCGAAGGGGGGGGTCAGCCCCAGCATTTT.

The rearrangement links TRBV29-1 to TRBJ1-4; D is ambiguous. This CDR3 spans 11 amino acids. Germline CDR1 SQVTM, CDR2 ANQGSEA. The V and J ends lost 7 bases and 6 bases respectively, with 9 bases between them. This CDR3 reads CSAFGDEKLFF. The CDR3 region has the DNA TGCAGCGCCTTCGGAGATGAAAAACTGTTTTTT.

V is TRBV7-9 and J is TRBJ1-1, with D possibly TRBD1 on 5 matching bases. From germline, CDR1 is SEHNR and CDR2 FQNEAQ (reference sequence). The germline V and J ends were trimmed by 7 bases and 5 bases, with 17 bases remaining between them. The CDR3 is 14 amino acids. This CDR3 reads CASTPPGEWTEAFF. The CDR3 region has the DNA TGTGCCAGCACTCCTCCGGGGGAATGGACTGAAGCTTTCTTT. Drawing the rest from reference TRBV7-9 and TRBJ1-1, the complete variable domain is DTGVSQNPRHKITKRGQNVTFRCDPISEHNRLYWYRQTLGQGPEFLTYFQNEAQLEKSRLLSDRFSAERPKGSFSTLEIQRTEQGDSAMYLCASTPPGEWTEAFFGQGTRLTVV.

The CDR3 protein is CATTGTRWEAQYF. Here the CDR3 DNA reads TGTGCCACCACGGGGACCCGGTGGGAAGCCCAGTACTTC. The chain has TRBV15 and TRBJ2-5, with D perhaps matching TRBD1 or TRBD2 (5 bases each). This CDR3 spans 13 amino acids. Germline CDR1 reads LNHNV; CDR2 reads YYDKDF (reference sequence). Trimming stripped 7 bases from V and 9 bases from J, with 18 bases between.

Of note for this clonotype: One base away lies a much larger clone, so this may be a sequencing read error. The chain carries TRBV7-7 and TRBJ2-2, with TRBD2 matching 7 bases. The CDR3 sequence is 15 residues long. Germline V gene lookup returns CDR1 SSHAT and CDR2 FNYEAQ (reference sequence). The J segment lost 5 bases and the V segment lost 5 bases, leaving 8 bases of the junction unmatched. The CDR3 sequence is CASSTGEGKTGELFF. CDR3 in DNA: TGTGCCAGCAGCACCGGGGAGGGGAAGACCGGGGAGCTGTTTTTT.

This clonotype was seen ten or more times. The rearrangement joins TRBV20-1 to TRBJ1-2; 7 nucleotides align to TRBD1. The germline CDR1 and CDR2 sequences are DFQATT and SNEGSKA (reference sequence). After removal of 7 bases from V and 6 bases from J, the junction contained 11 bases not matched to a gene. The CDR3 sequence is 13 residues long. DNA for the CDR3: TGCAGTGGCCGGGACAGAGAGGTCCATGGCTACACCTTC. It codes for CSGRDREVHGYTF.

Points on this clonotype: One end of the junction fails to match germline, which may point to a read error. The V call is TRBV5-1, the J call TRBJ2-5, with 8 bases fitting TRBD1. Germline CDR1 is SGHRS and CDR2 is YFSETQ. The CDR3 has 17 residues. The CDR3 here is CASRPLSIGTGKETQNF. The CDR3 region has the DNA TGCGCCAGCAGACCCTTATCGATTGGGACAGGCAAAGAGACCCAGAACTTC.

This CDR3 reads CASSSPGLGVGQTQYF. Written as DNA, the CDR3 is TGTGCCAGCAGCTCCCCGGGACTAGGAGTCGGGCAGACCCAGTACTTC. The rearrangement joins TRBV7-6 to TRBJ2-5, with 8 bases aligning to TRBD2. The V and J ends lost 4 bases and 6 bases, in that order; junction bases with no gene match: 13. The CDR3 totals 16 residues. Germline V CDR1 and CDR2: SGHVS, FNYEAQ. Full variable domain (missing parts from reference TRBV7-6 and TRBJ2-5): GAGVSQSPRYKVTKRGQDVALRCDPISGHVSLYWYRQALGQGPEFLTYFNYEAQQDKSGLPNDRFSAERPEGSISTLTIQRTEQRDSAMYRCASSSPGLGVGQTQYFGPGTRLLVL.

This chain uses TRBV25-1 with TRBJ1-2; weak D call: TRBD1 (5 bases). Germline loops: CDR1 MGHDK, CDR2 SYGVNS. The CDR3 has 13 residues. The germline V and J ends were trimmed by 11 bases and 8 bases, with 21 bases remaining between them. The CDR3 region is CACLIPGTTGYTF. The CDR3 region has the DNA TGTGCCTGCCTGATCCCCGGGACTACAGGCTACACCTTC.

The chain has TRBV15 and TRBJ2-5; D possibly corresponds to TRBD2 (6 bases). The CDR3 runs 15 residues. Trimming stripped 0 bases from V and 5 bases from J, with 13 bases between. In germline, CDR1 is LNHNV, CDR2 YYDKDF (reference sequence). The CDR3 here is CATSREWDWVETQYF. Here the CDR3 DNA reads TGTGCCACCAGCAGAGAATGGGACTGGGTGGAGACCCAGTACTTC.